These 24 T cell receptor beta chains share one sample of origin, sequenced in a study of T cell responses to AZD1222 COVID-19 vaccine. Profiling relied on immunoSEQ multiplex PCR, and the TCRdb table lists in-frame clones only, not all of them. The sample records more than 100,000 clones, approximately 90% being singletons. The source was peripheral blood, collected on day 0 of AZD1222 vaccination. Receptors were obtained from an adult in good health.

This chain connects TRBV5-1 to TRBJ2-6; D might be TRBD1 (5 bases). Germline V gene data show CDR1 as SGHRS and CDR2 as YFSETQ. This CDR3 comprises 15 residues. The germline V and J ends were trimmed by 4 bases and 0 bases, with 8 bases remaining between them. The CDR3 DNA is TGCGCCAGCAGCCAGACAGTCTCTGGGGCCAACGTCCTGACTTTC. Translation: CASSQTVSGANVLTF.

The chain combines TRBV3-1 (or the pseudogene TRBV3-2) with TRBJ2-7; D perhaps matches TRBD1 (5 bases). V was trimmed by 3 bases and J by 1 base, leaving 10 bases between them. Germline V gives CDR1 LGHDT, CDR2 YNNKEL (reference sequence). This CDR3 has 14 amino acids. CDR3 in amino acids: CASSQVGLSYEQYF. The CDR3 bases are TGTGCCAGCAGCCAGGTGGGGCTTTCCTACGAGCAGTACTTC.

Worth noting for this clone: The junction shows a germline mismatch at one end, possibly a read error. J is TRBJ2-7 and V is TRBV29-1; 10 bases fit TRBD1. This CDR3 has 14 amino acids. Germline V gives CDR1 SQVTM, CDR2 ANQGSEA. CDR3: CSIDRGLSSYEQYF. In nucleotides, the CDR3 is TGCAGCATTGACAGGGGGCTGAGCTCCTACGAGCAGTACTTC.

V usage is TRBV6-1 and J usage is TRBJ1-2, with D uncertain. The CDR3 contains 13 residues. V shed 3 bases and J shed 8 bases, with 13 bases lying between them. Germline V gives CDR1 MNHNS, CDR2 SASEGT. DNA for the CDR3: TGTGCCAGCAGTGAGACCCTCCTGAAGGGCTACACCTTC. The encoded protein is CASSETLLKGYTF.

The genes are TRBV11-2 and TRBJ2-1; D call uncertain. V lost 4 bases, J lost 12 bases, and 10 bases lay in between. There are 11 residues in the CDR3. Germline CDR1 reads SGHAT; CDR2 reads FQNNGV. The CDR3 nucleotides are TGTGCCAGCAGCTCAACCCCGGGGCAGTTCTTC. It translates to CASSSTPGQFF.

On this clone itself: Given the absence of the conserved phenylalanine or tryptophan at the CDR3 end, a read error is likely. The rearrangement joins TRBV5-1 to TRBJ1-2; tentatively, D is TRBD1 (5 bases). Looked up from germline, CDR1 is SGHRS and CDR2 is YFSETQ. CDR3 length equals 15 residues. Trimming removed 2 bases at V and 4 bases at J, with 15 bases between. The chain's CDR3 is CASSLGRTNSYGYTL. In DNA, the CDR3 is TGCGCCAGCAGCTTAGGCAGGACAAATAGCTATGGCTACACCCTC.

This clone was counted once. The chain links TRBV5-1 to TRBJ1-2; D perhaps matches TRBD1 (6 bases). The germline V gene encodes CDR1 SGHRS and CDR2 YFSETQ. The CDR3 has 16 residues. The germline V and J ends were trimmed by 4 bases and 4 bases, with 20 bases remaining between them. CDR3 sequence: CASSIGGQRATYGYTF. CDR3 nucleotide sequence: TGCGCCAGCAGCATTGGAGGACAGCGTGCGACCTATGGCTACACCTTC. The full variable domain, in which reference TRBV5-1 and TRBJ1-2 provide the parts outside the CDR3, is KAGVTQTPRYLIKTRGQQVTLSCSPISGHRSVSWYQQTPGQGLQFLFEYFSETQRNKGNFPGRFSGRQFSNSRSEMNVSTLELGDSALYLCASSIGGQRATYGYTFGSGTRLTVV.

This clone occurred once. In DNA, the CDR3 is TGTGCCAGCAGAGCGTTTCAGGGACGGAATCAGCCCCAGCATTTT. It specifies CASRAFQGRNQPQHF. This rearrangement joins TRBV27 to TRBJ1-5; TRBD1 is a possible D gene (5 bases). Germline values: CDR1 MNHEY, CDR2 SMNVEV (reference sequence). V shed 6 bases and J shed 4 bases, with 16 bases lying between them. The CDR3 sequence is 15 residues long.

This chain joins TRBV2 and TRBJ2-2; unclear D gene. The CDR3 spans 12 residues. V dropped 6 bases and J dropped 8 bases, with 10 bases sitting between them. CDR1 is SNHLY and CDR2 is FYNNEI in the germline V gene. The CDR3 reads CASSYFPGELFF. In DNA form, the CDR3 reads TGTGCCAGCAGCTACTTCCCGGGGGAGCTGTTTTTT.

This clone appeared once. The V call is TRBV19, the J call TRBJ1-4; D is perhaps TRBD1 (5 bases). Trimming pared 3 bases from V and 0 bases from J, leaving 11 bases between. CDR1 and CDR2 (germline): LNHDA, SQIVND (reference sequence). CDR3 length: 16 residues. The CDR3 DNA follows: TGTGCCAGTAGTATGGGGACGATTGCAACTAATGAAAAACTGTTTTTT. It translates to CASSMGTIATNEKLFF.

The chain recombines TRBV18 with TRBJ1-5; D is unresolved. CDR3 length: 18 residues. Germline CDR1 is KGHSH and CDR2 is LQKENI. V shed 3 bases and J shed 0 bases, with 18 bases lying between them. DNA of the CDR3: TGTGCCAGCTCACCGGTGGATCAACGTTCTTATAGCAATCAGCCCCAGCATTTT. As protein: CASSPVDQRSYSNQPQHF. The complete variable domain, with remaining parts taken from reference TRBV18 and TRBJ1-5, reads NAGVMQNPRHLVRRRGQEARLRCSPMKGHSHVYWYRQLPEEGLKFMVYLQKENIIDESGMPKERFSAEFPKEGPSILRIQQVVRGDSAAYFCASSPVDQRSYSNQPQHFGDGTRLSIL.

V usage is TRBV30 and J usage is TRBJ1-1; D uncertain. This CDR3 is built from 13 residues. Trimming removed 8 bases at V and 1 base at J, with 14 bases between. CDR1 is GTSNPN and CDR2 is SVGIG in the germline V gene (reference sequence). CDR3 amino acids: CADQPWGNTEAFF. In DNA form, the CDR3 reads TGTGCCGATCAACCTTGGGGGAACACTGAAGCTTTCTTT.

This chain uses TRBV9 with TRBJ2-2, with TRBD1 matching 7 bases. The CDR3 covers 14 residues. The V and J ends lost 5 bases and 0 bases, in that order; junction bases with no gene match: 1. Germline V CDR1 and CDR2: SGDLS, YYNGEE. This CDR3 is CASRTGSNTGELFF. As DNA, the CDR3 is TGTGCCAGCAGGACAGGGTCGAACACCGGGGAGCTGTTTTTT.

The genes are TRBV7-2 and TRBJ2-1, with 9 bases aligning to TRBD2. Germline V lookup: CDR1 SGHTA, CDR2 FQGNSA. Losses at the gene ends were 1 base for V and 8 bases for J; bases not matched to a gene: 15. This CDR3 comprises 18 residues. Here the CDR3 reads CASSLGIRVREGRYEQFF. The CDR3 DNA is TGTGCCAGCAGCTTAGGGATTCGGGTGCGGGAGGGCCGGTATGAGCAGTTCTTC.

The genes are TRBV5-5 and TRBJ1-2; 7 bases agree with TRBD1. The V gene's germline CDR1 is SGHKS and CDR2 YYEKEE (reference sequence). The CDR3 has 15 amino acids. V was clipped by 4 bases and J by 6 bases; unmatched bases: 12. In DNA form, the CDR3 reads TGTGCCAGCAGCCCCCCGGGACAGTCGGCTAATGGCTACACCTTC. Translating gives CASSPPGQSANGYTF. The entire variable domain, with the rest obtained from reference TRBV5-5 and TRBJ1-2, is as follows: DAGVTQSPTHLIKTRGQQVTLRCSPISGHKSVSWYQQVLGQGPQFIFQYYEKEERGRGNFPDRFSARQFPNYSSELNVNALLLGDSALYLCASSPPGQSANGYTFGSGTRLTVV.

The chain links TRBV9 to TRBJ2-1; 9 bases align to TRBD2. Germline V lookup: CDR1 SGDLS, CDR2 YYNGEE. Trimming removed 0 bases from V and 8 bases from J; junction bases left unmatched: 6. This CDR3 region has 15 residues. DNA of the CDR3: TGTGCCAGCAGCGTAGGATTAGCGGGAGAGGATGAGCAGTTCTTC. Protein sequence: CASSVGLAGEDEQFF.

The genes are TRBV27 and TRBJ1-5; D possibly corresponds to TRBD1 (6 bases). The CDR3 runs 14 residues. Germline V gene sequence: CDR1 MNHEY, CDR2 SMNVEV (reference sequence). Trimming cost V 3 bases and J 5 bases, with 11 bases left between them. Here the CDR3 DNA reads TGTGCCAGCAGTTTCGGGGGGGCCGATCAGCCCCAGCATTTT. As protein: CASSFGGADQPQHF.

The chain recombines TRBV11-3 with TRBJ2-7, with D tentatively TRBD1 (6 bases). The CDR3 has 12 residues. Germline assignment: CDR1 SGHNT and CDR2 YENEEA. V lost 1 base to trimming and J lost 6 bases, with 7 bases between them. Here the CDR3 reads CASSLGGGEQYF. The CDR3 DNA reads TGTGCCAGCAGCTTAGGAGGGGGCGAGCAGTACTTC. Together with reference TRBV11-3 and TRBJ2-7, the CDR3 gives the full variable domain: EAGVVQSPRYKIIEKKQPVAFWCNPISGHNTLYWYLQNLGQGPELLIRYENEEAVDDSQLPKDRFSAERLKGVDSTLKIQPAELGDSAVYLCASSLGGGEQYFGPGTRLTVT.

The table lists this clone with a few counts. The rearrangement links TRBV20-1 to TRBJ2-7, with 9 bases identical to TRBD2. Per germline, CDR1 DFQATT and CDR2 SNEGSKA (reference sequence). J lost 5 bases, V lost 3 bases, and 8 bases had no gene match. The CDR3 consists of 14 residues. The CDR3 DNA sequence: TGCAGTGCTAGTGAGCGGGAGGCCTCTGACGAGCAGTACTTC. Translation: CSASEREASDEQYF.

The chain uses TRBV30 and TRBJ1-2, with unresolved D. The V and J ends lost 1 base and 3 bases respectively, with 9 bases between them. This CDR3 is built from 13 residues. CDR1 is GTSNPN, CDR2 SVGIG, per germline (reference sequence). The CDR3 DNA reads TGTGCCTGGAGTGAATTTGGGGACTATGGCTACACCTTC. Translated: CAWSEFGDYGYTF. The variable domain in full, with the rest retrieved from reference TRBV30 and TRBJ1-2, is SQTIHQWPATLVQPVGSPLSLECTVEGTSNPNLYWYRQAAGRGLQLLFYSVGIGQISSEVPQNLSASRPQDRQFILSSKKLLLSDSGFYLCAWSEFGDYGYTFGSGTRLTVV.

The chain couples TRBV23-1 to TRBJ1-4, with 7 bases lining up with TRBD1. TRBV23-1 is known as an ORF, though its function is uncertain. J gave up 0 bases and V 6 bases, and 7 bases lay outside the gene matches. This CDR3 is built from 16 residues. For the CDR3, the DNA is TGCGCCAGCAGCGGACAGGAGAGTGCAACTAATGAAAAACTGTTTTTT. Encoded protein: CASSGQESATNEKLFF.

This chain connects TRBV15 to TRBJ1-5; maybe TRBD1 (6 bases). The germline gives CDR1 LNHNV, CDR2 YYDKDF (reference sequence). Trimming took off 3 bases at V and 7 bases at J, with 16 bases between the two ends. The CDR3 is 15 amino acids. CDR3 nucleotide sequence: TGTGCCACCAGCAGGGTCCCCAGGGGTGACCAGCCCCAGCATTTT. This codes for CATSRVPRGDQPQHF.

This clone was recorded once. The chain combines TRBV7-6 with TRBJ2-5, with TRBD2 as a possible D gene (5 bases). The germline gives CDR1 SGHVS, CDR2 FNYEAQ. Trimming shortened V by 5 bases and J by 7 bases, and 17 bases separated the two germline ends. The CDR3 extends over 14 amino acids. CDR3 nucleotides: TGTGCCAGCAGCATAGACCCCGTGGCGGGGACCCAGTACTTC. Translating gives CASSIDPVAGTQYF.

This clone was seen once. The chain joins TRBV6-1 to TRBJ1-2, with D possibly being TRBD1 (6 bases). CDR1 MNHNS and CDR2 SASEGT come from the germline V gene. The CDR3 loop spans 15 amino acids. Trimming removed 2 bases at V and 3 bases at J, with 13 bases between. CDR3 region: CASSESGALYYGYTF. As DNA, the CDR3 is TGTGCCAGCAGTGAATCGGGGGCCCTGTACTATGGCTACACCTTC.